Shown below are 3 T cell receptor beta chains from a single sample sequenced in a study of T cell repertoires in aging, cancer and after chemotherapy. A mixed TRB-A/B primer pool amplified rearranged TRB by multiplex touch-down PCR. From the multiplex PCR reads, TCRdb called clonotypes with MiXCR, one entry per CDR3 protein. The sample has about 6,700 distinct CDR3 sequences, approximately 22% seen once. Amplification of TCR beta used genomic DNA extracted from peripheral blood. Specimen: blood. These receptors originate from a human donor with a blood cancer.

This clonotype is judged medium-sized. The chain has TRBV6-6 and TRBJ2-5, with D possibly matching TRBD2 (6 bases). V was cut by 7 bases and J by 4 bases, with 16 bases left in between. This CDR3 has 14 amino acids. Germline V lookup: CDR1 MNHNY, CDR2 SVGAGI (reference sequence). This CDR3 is CASTRLGGRETQYF. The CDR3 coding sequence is TGTGCCAGCACTAGACTTGGAGGGCGAGAGACCCAGTACTTC.

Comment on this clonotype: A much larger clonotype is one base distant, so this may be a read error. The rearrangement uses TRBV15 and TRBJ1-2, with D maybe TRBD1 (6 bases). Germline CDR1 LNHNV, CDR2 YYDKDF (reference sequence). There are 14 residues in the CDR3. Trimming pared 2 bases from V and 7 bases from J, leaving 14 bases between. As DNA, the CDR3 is TGTGCCACCAGCAGATATACAGGGTGGGGTGGCTACACCTTC. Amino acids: CATSRYTGWGGYTF.

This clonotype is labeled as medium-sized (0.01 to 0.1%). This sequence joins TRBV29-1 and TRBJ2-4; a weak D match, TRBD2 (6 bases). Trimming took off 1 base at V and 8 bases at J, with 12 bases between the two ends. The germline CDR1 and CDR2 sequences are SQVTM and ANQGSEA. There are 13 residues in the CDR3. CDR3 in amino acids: CSVEVGSGDIQYF. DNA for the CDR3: TGCAGCGTTGAAGTGGGATCGGGGGACATTCAGTACTTC.